The rows below give T cell receptor beta chains drawn from one sample of a study of T-cell memory formation after mild COVID-19. TCRdb processed the 5' RACE reads anew with MiXCR; each CDR3 protein has one entry. Of tens of thousands of distinct CDR3 sequences in the sample, around an eighth are singletons; the top ten hold roughly a quarter. Specimen: PBMCs or a T cell subset sorted from them (not recorded which). The receptors were gathered from an adult woman who had mild COVID-19 (a few samples of this study predate the infection). Cell type and time point are not known. Both conserved end residues are part of each CDR3. The order of the fields is V gene, J gene, clone size, D gene, CDR3 DNA, CDR3 protein. A D gene is named only where the DNA matches it firmly. Clone size is given for some rows only: seen once, a few or many times, or a class if the clone is expanded.

>TRBV5-1|TRBJ2-2|few|TRBD2
TGCGCCAGCAGCACTAGCGGGGGGGCCCCCGGGGAGCTGTTTTTT
CASSTSGGAPGELFF
>TRBV13|TRBJ2-1|many|TRBD1
TGTGCCAGCAGCTCCTTTAAACCGGGACAGGAGGTTTCGAGCTCCTACAATGAGCAGTTCTTC
CASSSFKPGQEVSSSYNEQFF
>TRBV7-9|TRBJ2-3|few|TRBD2
TGTGCCAGCAGCTTATCTAGCGGGGGCCCTGAGGGAGCAGATACGCAGTATTTT
CASSLSSGGPEGADTQYF
>TRBV27|TRBJ2-5|few|NA
TGTGCCAGCCGACGGGACGCCCAAGAGACCCAGTACTTC
CASRRDAQETQYF
>TRBV4-3|TRBJ2-7|many|TRBD2
TGCGCCAGCAGCCAAGGGGGGGGTGCCTACGAGCAGTACTTC
CASSQGGGAYEQYF
>TRBV15|TRBJ1-2|few|TRBD1
TGTGCCACCAGCAGAGACCTGGAGGGGGCGAGGTATGATGGCTACACCTTC
CATSRDLEGARYDGYTF
>TRBV29-1|TRBJ1-1|NA|NA
TGCAGCGTTGAAAAGGGCCTGAACACTGAAGCTTTCTTT
CSVEKGLNTEAFF
>TRBV10-3|TRBJ2-7|NA|NA
TGTGCCATCAGTGACGGGGAACTCGGCGTCTACGAGCAGTACTTC
CAISDGELGVYEQYF
>TRBV12-3/TRBV12-4|TRBJ2-5|many|NA
TGTGCCAGCAGTCTCCAGAGGGACGGCCAAGAGACCCAGTACTTC
CASSLQRDGQETQYF
>TRBV12-3/TRBV12-4|TRBJ2-1|NA|NA
TGTGCCAGCAGTTTCCGGGAAGAGCAGTTCTTC
CASSFREEQFF
>TRBV7-9|TRBJ2-3|NA|TRBD1
TGTGCCAGCAGCTTAGTTGGACAGGGGGCCGCGATCACAGATACGCAGTATTTT
CASSLVGQGAAITDTQYF
>TRBV11-1|TRBJ2-3|NA|NA
TGTGCCAGCAGCTTAGCGGGAACCGCGGGGACCACAGATACGCAGTATTTT
CASSLAGTAGTTDTQYF
>TRBV19|TRBJ2-4|NA|NA
TGTGCCAGTAGTTTACTTTCGGGGAACATTCAGTACTTC
CASSLLSGNIQYF
>TRBV4-2|TRBJ2-7|NA|TRBD2
TGTGCCAGCAGCCAAGGTGGACTAGCGGGAGCGTCTGGGCCCTACGAGCAGTACTTC
CASSQGGLAGASGPYEQYF
>TRBV5-6|TRBJ1-2|NA|TRBD1
TGTGCCAGCAGCTTGCCGGGACAGTTAACCTATGGCTACACCTTC
CASSLPGQLTYGYTF